The next 2 T cell receptor beta chains were all read from a single sample in a study of blood T cell repertoires in COVID-19. TCRdb keeps only in-frame clones here, not all; method: immunoSEQ multiplex PCR. Of 160,000 or so clones in the sample, approximately 87% were seen once. The material sequenced was peripheral blood. These receptor sequences come from a woman between 65 and 79 years old with COVID-19, enrolled during active disease.

The chain carries TRBV5-1 and TRBJ2-7; a possible D gene is TRBD2 (5 bases). V was cut by 4 bases and J by 4 bases, with 15 bases left in between. Per germline, CDR1 SGHRS and CDR2 YFSETQ. This CDR3 spans 14 amino acids. CDR3 amino acids: CASSLTGWEYEQYF. The CDR3 DNA is TGCGCCAGCAGCCTGACGGGGTGGGAATACGAGCAGTACTTC.

The rearrangement joins TRBV30 to TRBJ1-3; D not resolved. V gave up 7 bases and J gave up 0 bases, with 10 bases separating them. This CDR3 spans 13 amino acids. CDR1 and CDR2 from the germline V gene are GTSNPN and SVGIG (reference sequence). The CDR3 bases are TGTGCCTTGGACTTCCTCTCTGGAAACACCATATATTTT. The encoded protein is CALDFLSGNTIYF.